This T cell receptor beta chain comes out of a study of tumour-infiltrating T cells in Burkitt lymphoma. Study-wide background: The Burkitt lymphoma cohort spanned all epidemiological subtypes. Survival, overall and progression-free, tracked with productive clonality.

Here immunoSEQ multiplex PCR was the method, and the copy in TCRdb shows in-frame clones only, minus some. The sample holds more than 45,000 clones, around 30% seen once. This clone was seen a few times. The CDR3 runs to 14 residues. V was pared by 0 bases and J by 5 bases, with 10 bases between. Germline V gene data show CDR1 as PRHDT and CDR2 as FYEKMQ (reference sequence). This TCR derives from a human donor with Burkitt lymphoma. The rearrangement joins TRBV13 to TRBJ1-1, with D maybe TRBD1 (5 bases). What was sequenced was tumor tissue. The DNA of the CDR3 is TGTGCCAGCAGCTTAGGCGTGGGGGGGACTGAAGCTTTCTTT. Translation gives CASSLGVGGTEAFF.